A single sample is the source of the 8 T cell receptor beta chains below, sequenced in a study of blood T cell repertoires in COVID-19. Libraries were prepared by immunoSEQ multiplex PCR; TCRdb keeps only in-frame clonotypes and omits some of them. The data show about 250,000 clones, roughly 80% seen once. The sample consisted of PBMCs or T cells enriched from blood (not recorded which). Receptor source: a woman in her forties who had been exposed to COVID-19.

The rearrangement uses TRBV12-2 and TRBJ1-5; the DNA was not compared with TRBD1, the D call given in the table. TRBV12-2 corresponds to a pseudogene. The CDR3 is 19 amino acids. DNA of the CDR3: TGTGCAAGTCGCTTACCGGACAGGGGGCGAAAAATTAGCAATCAGCCCCAGCATTTT. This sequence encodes CASRLPDRGRKISNQPQHF.

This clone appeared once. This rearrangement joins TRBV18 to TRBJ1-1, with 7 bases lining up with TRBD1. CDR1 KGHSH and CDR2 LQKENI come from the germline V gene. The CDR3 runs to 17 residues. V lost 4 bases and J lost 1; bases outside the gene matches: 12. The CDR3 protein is CASSQSSPQGGNTEAFF. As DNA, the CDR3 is TGTGCCAGCTCACAAAGCTCGCCCCAGGGGGGGAACACTGAAGCTTTCTTT.

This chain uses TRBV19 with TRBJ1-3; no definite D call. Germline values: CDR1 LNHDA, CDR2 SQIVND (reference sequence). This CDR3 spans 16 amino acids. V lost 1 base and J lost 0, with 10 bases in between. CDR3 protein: CASSIVSWASGNTIYF. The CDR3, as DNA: TGTGCCAGTAGTATAGTTAGTTGGGCCTCTGGAAACACCATATATTTT.

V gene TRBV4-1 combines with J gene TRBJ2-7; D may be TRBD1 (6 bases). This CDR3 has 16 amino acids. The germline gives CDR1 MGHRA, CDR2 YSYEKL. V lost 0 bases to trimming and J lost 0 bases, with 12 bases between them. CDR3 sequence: CASSQEPTDSSYEQYF. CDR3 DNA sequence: TGCGCCAGCAGCCAAGAGCCGACGGACAGCTCCTACGAGCAGTACTTC.

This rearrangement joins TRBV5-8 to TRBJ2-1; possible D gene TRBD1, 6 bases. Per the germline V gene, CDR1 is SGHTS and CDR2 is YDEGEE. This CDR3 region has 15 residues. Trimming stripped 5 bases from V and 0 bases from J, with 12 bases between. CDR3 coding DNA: TGTGCCAGCAGGATGAGGGGGAGCTCCTACAATGAGCAGTTCTTC. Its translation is CASRMRGSSYNEQFF.

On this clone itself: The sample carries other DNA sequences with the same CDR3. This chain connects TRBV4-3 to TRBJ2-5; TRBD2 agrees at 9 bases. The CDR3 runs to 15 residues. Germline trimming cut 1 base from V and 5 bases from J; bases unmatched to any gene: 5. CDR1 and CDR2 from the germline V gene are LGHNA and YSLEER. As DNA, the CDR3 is TGCGCCAGCAGCCAAGGCGGGGGGGCCGGGGAGACCCAGTACTTC. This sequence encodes CASSQGGGAGETQYF.

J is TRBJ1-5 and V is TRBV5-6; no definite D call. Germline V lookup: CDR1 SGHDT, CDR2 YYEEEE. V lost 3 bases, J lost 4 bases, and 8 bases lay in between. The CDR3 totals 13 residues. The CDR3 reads CASSSGRNQPQHF. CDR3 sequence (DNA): TGTGCCAGCAGCTCCGGGAGGAATCAGCCCCAGCATTTT.

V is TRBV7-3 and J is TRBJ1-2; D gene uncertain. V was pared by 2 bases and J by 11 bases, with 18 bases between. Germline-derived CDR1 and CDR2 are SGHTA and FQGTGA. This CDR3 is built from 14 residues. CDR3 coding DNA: TGTGCCAGCAGCTTACGTGCAGTCTCAAGATGGTACACCTTC. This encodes CASSLRAVSRWYTF.